This TCR beta chain was captured in a study of beta chain features in type 1 diabetes. Findings and caveats of the study: For Type 1 diabetes patients, all four CD4+ subsets carried TCRB CDR3s that were moderately but significantly shorter.

Sorted cells reached over 95% purity in every population. Expressed TCRB transcripts were sequenced because the isolated RNA had all been reverse transcribed beforehand. Average reads for naive, central memory and regulatory T cell samples were roughly 3.5 million. Profiled with immunoSEQ multiplex PCR; TCRdb holds only in-frame clones, not every one. The sample comprises about 180,000 clones, 7.8% of which are singletons, and more than 0.75% rests with the top ten. This clone was counted only a few times. Antigen specificity is unknown. The germline CDR1 and CDR2 sequences are MNHEY and SMNVEV (reference sequence). The CDR3 totals 17 residues. V gave up 0 bases and J gave up 2 bases, with 16 bases separating them.

What was sequenced was central memory CD4+ T cells from blood. J is TRBJ1-2 and V is TRBV27, with D maybe TRBD1 (6 bases). The receptor comes from a woman between 35 and 50 years old with type 1 diabetes. CDR3 sequence reads: CASSLSRREDRNYGYTF. CDR3 DNA sequence: TGTGCCAGCAGTTTATCGAGACGAGAAGACAGGAACTATGGCTACACCTTC.